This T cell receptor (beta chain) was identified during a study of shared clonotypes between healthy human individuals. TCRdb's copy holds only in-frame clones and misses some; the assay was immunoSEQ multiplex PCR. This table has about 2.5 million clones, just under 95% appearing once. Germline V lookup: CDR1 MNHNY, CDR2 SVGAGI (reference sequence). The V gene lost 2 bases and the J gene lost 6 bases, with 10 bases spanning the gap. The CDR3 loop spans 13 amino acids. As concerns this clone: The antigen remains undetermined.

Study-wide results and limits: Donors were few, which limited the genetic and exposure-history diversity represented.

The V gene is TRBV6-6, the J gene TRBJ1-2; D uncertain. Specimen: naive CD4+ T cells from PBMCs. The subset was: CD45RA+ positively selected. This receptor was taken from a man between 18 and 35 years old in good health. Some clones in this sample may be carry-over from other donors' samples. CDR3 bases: TGTGCCAGCAGTTACGGAGGGATTAATGGCTACACCTTC. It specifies CASSYGGINGYTF.